The 26 T cell receptor beta chains below were found in one sample sequenced in a study of shared clonotypes between healthy human individuals. TCRdb's table, derived via immunoSEQ multiplex PCR, lists solely in-frame clones and lacks some. The table records a few million clones, under 95% of them present only once. Sequenced sample: naive CD4+ T cells from PBMCs. Subset defined: CD45RA+ positively selected. These receptors were taken from a man aged 18 to 29 in good health. Some clones in this sample may be carry-over from other donors' samples.

CDR3 residues: CASSFRDREYEQYF. CDR3 sequence (DNA): TGTGCCAGCAGCTTCCGCGACAGGGAATACGAGCAGTACTTC. The chain combines TRBV5-8 with TRBJ2-7; 7 bases match TRBD1. Germline V gene sequence: CDR1 SGHTS, CDR2 YDEGEE. V shed 2 bases and J 4 bases; nucleotides not matched to a gene: 6. This CDR3 comprises 14 residues.

Worth noting for this clone: At the DNA level, this CDR3 is encoded by other sequences in the same sample as well. V gene TRBV19 combines with J gene TRBJ1-5, with 7 bases aligning to TRBD1. Germline V CDR1 and CDR2: LNHDA, SQIVND (reference sequence). J was trimmed by 3 bases and V by 9 bases; bases with no gene match: 2. The CDR3 consists of 12 residues. The CDR3 region has the DNA TGTGCCAGCAGGGGGTCCAATCAGCCCCAGCATTTT. The encoded protein is CASRGSNQPQHF.

The chain carries TRBV5-1 and TRBJ1-3; no firm D call. The CDR3 extends over 18 amino acids. From germline, CDR1 is SGHRS and CDR2 YFSETQ. V shed 4 bases and J shed 4 bases, with 24 bases lying between them. The CDR3 DNA is TGCGCCAGCAGCCCTGGCGGGATACCCGGAGTTGGAGGAAACACCATATATTTT. As protein: CASSPGGIPGVGGNTIYF.

The chain joins TRBV19 to TRBJ1-5; unclear D gene. Trimming shortened V by 6 bases and J by 1 base, and 13 bases separated the two germline ends. The CDR3 length is 15 residues. Germline CDR1 LNHDA, CDR2 SQIVND (reference sequence). The DNA for the CDR3 is TGTGCCAGTAGGGGAAATCTGGGCAGCAATCAGCCCCAGCATTTT. It specifies CASRGNLGSNQPQHF.

V is TRBV6-5 and J is TRBJ1-2; no clear D gene. The germline gives CDR1 MNHEY, CDR2 SVGAGI. This CDR3 has 10 amino acids. Trimming took off 5 bases at V and 10 bases at J, with 8 bases between the two ends. The CDR3 is CASSVGFYTF. CDR3 in DNA: TGTGCCAGCAGTGTTGGGTTCTACACCTTC.

The chain employs TRBV5-4 and TRBJ2-2, with a weak D call TRBD2 (5 bases). The V gene lost 2 bases and the J gene lost 0 bases, with 8 bases spanning the gap. Germline CDR1 is SGHNT and CDR2 is YYREEE (reference sequence). The CDR3 is 15 amino acids. The CDR3 sequence: CASSLRTANTGELFF. The CDR3, as DNA: TGTGCCAGCAGCTTAAGGACTGCGAACACCGGGGAGCTGTTTTTT. The variable domain in full, with the rest retrieved from reference TRBV5-4 and TRBJ2-2, is ETGVTQSPTHLIKTRGQQVTLRCSSQSGHNTVSWYQQALGQGPQFIFQYYREEENGRGNFPPRFSGLQFPNYSSELNVNALELDDSALYLCASSLRTANTGELFFGEGSRLTVL.

V gene TRBV11-3 combines with J gene TRBJ2-5; D is possibly TRBD1 or TRBD2 (5 bases each). This CDR3 comprises 15 residues. Germline V lookup: CDR1 SGHNT, CDR2 YENEEA. Trimming cost V 3 bases and J 0 bases, with 11 bases left between them. The CDR3 region has the DNA TGTGCCAGCAGCTTGGCCGGGGCAGACCAAGAGACCCAGTACTTC. Translated: CASSLAGADQETQYF. Complete variable domain (other parts from reference TRBV11-3 and TRBJ2-5): EAGVVQSPRYKIIEKKQPVAFWCNPISGHNTLYWYLQNLGQGPELLIRYENEEAVDDSQLPKDRFSAERLKGVDSTLKIQPAELGDSAVYLCASSLAGADQETQYFGPGTRLLVL.

The chain has TRBV28 and TRBJ1-1, with D uncertain. This CDR3 comprises 15 residues. CDR1 is MDHEN and CDR2 is SYDVKM in the germline V gene. Trimming removed 5 bases from V and 5 bases from J, with 18 bases in between. The CDR3 region is CASSLPGQGMTEAFF. In nucleotides, the CDR3 is TGTGCCAGCAGTCTTCCGGGCCAAGGAATGACTGAAGCTTTCTTT.

This clone was seen a single time. The V call is TRBV5-1, the J call TRBJ1-3; D unresolved. Germline V gene lookup returns CDR1 SGHRS and CDR2 YFSETQ. CDR3 length: 18 residues. The V and J ends lost 0 bases and 3 bases respectively, with 19 bases between them. CDR3 nucleotides: TGCGCCAGCAGCTTGGGCCCTCAGGCGGAAAACTATGGAAACACCATATATTTT. It codes for CASSLGPQAENYGNTIYF.

V and J are TRBV29-1 and TRBJ2-6, with 9 nucleotides matching TRBD1. The CDR3 is 17 residues long. The germline V gene has CDR1 SQVTM and CDR2 ANQGSEA. V lost 3 bases to trimming and J lost 0 bases; unmatched junction nucleotides: 6. CDR3 residues: CSVEYRDRVSGANVLTF. In DNA form, the CDR3 reads TGCAGCGTTGAGTACCGGGACAGGGTCTCTGGGGCCAACGTCCTGACTTTC.

V is TRBV4-2 and J is TRBJ2-1; 9 bases are a match to TRBD2. Per the germline V gene, CDR1 is LGHNA and CDR2 is YNFKEQ. The CDR3 is made up of 16 amino acids. The V segment lost 3 bases and the J segment 5 bases; nucleotides outside the gene matches: 8. For the CDR3, the DNA is TGTGCCAGCAGCCATTCCTTAGCGGGAGCCAACAATGAGCAGTTCTTC. It translates to CASSHSLAGANNEQFF.

The V call is TRBV29-1, the J call TRBJ2-7, with 9 bases identical to TRBD1. Germline V gene data show CDR1 as SQVTM and CDR2 as ANQGSEA. The CDR3 covers 12 residues. V lost 7 bases and J lost 4; bases outside the gene matches: 5. The CDR3 DNA reads as TGCAGCGGAGGGGACAGGGCATACGAGCAGTACTTC. The encoded protein is CSGGDRAYEQYF.

This sequence joins TRBV19 and TRBJ1-1; D unresolved. The ends were cut back, 4 bases at V and 6 bases at J, with 12 bases in the middle. CDR1 is LNHDA and CDR2 is SQIVND in the germline V gene (reference sequence). The CDR3 length is 13 residues. Here the CDR3 DNA reads TGTGCCAGTAGTAACCGGCCCGTGGCTGAAGCTTTCTTT. Amino acid sequence: CASSNRPVAEAFF.

Note on this clone: Other DNA sequences from this sample encode an identical CDR3 as well. The J gene is TRBJ2-7, the V gene TRBV28, with D tentatively TRBD1 or TRBD2 (5 bases each). The CDR3 has 14 amino acids. V was pared by 4 bases and J by 0 bases, with 10 bases between. Looked up from germline, CDR1 is MDHEN and CDR2 is SYDVKM. The CDR3 sequence: CASSSPGASYEQYF. The DNA for the CDR3 is TGTGCCAGCAGTTCTCCCGGGGCCTCCTACGAGCAGTACTTC.

This chain joins TRBV7-6 and TRBJ2-5, with unresolved D. Per germline, CDR1 SGHVS and CDR2 FNYEAQ. CDR3 size: 12 residues. V gave up 0 bases and J gave up 1 base, with 0 bases separating them. The CDR3 protein is CASSLAQETQYF. The DNA for the CDR3 is TGTGCCAGCAGCTTAGCCCAAGAGACCCAGTACTTC.

This chain joins TRBV30 and TRBJ2-1; TRBD2 matches 9 bases. The CDR3 is 17 residues long. Looked up from germline, CDR1 is GTSNPN and CDR2 is SVGIG (reference sequence). The V segment lost 1 base and the J segment 4 bases; nucleotides outside the gene matches: 11. The CDR3 reads CAWSGLAGNPNYNEQFF. The CDR3 nucleotides read TGTGCCTGGAGTGGGCTAGCGGGAAACCCGAATTACAATGAGCAGTTCTTC. Full variable domain (outside the CDR3, taken from reference TRBV30 and TRBJ2-1): SQTIHQWPATLVQPVGSPLSLECTVEGTSNPNLYWYRQAAGRGLQLLFYSVGIGQISSEVPQNLSASRPQDRQFILSSKKLLLSDSGFYLCAWSGLAGNPNYNEQFFGPGTRLTVL.

The chain links TRBV6-1 to TRBJ1-2; D might be TRBD1 (5 bases). V gave up 0 bases and J gave up 6 bases, with 5 bases separating them. The V gene's germline CDR1 is MNHNS and CDR2 SASEGT. The CDR3 runs to 12 residues. The DNA of the CDR3 is TGTGCCAGCAGTGAAGCGGGGCATGGCTACACCTTC. Residues: CASSEAGHGYTF.

The CDR3 here is CASRDNRNTEAFF. In DNA form, the CDR3 reads TGTGCCAGCAGGGACAACAGGAACACTGAAGCTTTCTTT. This chain joins TRBV6-5 and TRBJ1-1; tentative D call: TRBD1 (5 bases). Trimming stripped 6 bases from V and 1 base from J, with 9 bases between. The CDR3 has 13 residues. Germline CDR1 is MNHEY and CDR2 is SVGAGI.

This clone was seen a single time. The chain is built from TRBV7-9 and TRBJ2-7, with 7 nucleotides matching TRBD1. The germline V gene encodes CDR1 SEHNR and CDR2 FQNEAQ (reference sequence). The junction had 5 bases not matched to a gene; V was cut back by 5 bases and J by 4 bases. The CDR3 has 13 residues. CDR3 in DNA: TGTGCCAGCAGCCCGACAGGGCTTTACGAGCAGTACTTC. Translation gives CASSPTGLYEQYF.

A single count supports this clone. V usage is TRBV28 and J usage is TRBJ1-5, with 7 bases that match TRBD1. The CDR3 runs 15 residues. V was clipped by 4 bases and J by 3 bases; unmatched bases: 6. CDR1 is MDHEN, CDR2 SYDVKM, per germline. The DNA of the CDR3 is TGTGCCAGCAGTTCGACAGGGCGAATCAATCAGCCCCAGCATTTT. It encodes CASSSTGRINQPQHF.

V is TRBV9 and J is TRBJ2-7; no reliable D call. This CDR3 is 14 amino acids long. Per germline, CDR1 SGDLS and CDR2 YYNGEE. V was pared by 4 bases and J by 2 bases, with 13 bases between. CDR3 sequence: CASSPPGRPYEQYF. DNA for the CDR3: TGTGCCAGCAGCCCCCCCGGGCGTCCCTACGAGCAGTACTTC.

This clone was seen only once. The chain carries TRBV28 and TRBJ1-2; TRBD1 is a possible D gene (5 bases). Germline V lookup: CDR1 MDHEN, CDR2 SYDVKM. The CDR3 totals 15 residues. With 6 bases removed from V and 7 bases from J, the gap between germline ends came to 21 bases. In nucleotides, the CDR3 is TGTGCCAGCAGGATACCTAGCCGGGGCCCCGGTGGCTACACCTTC. Protein: CASRIPSRGPGGYTF.

To note about this clone: The sample contains more than one DNA sequence encoding this CDR3. This rearrangement joins TRBV18 to TRBJ2-7; possibly TRBD1 for D (5 bases). V lost 1 base, J lost 2 bases, and 6 bases lay in between. The CDR3 covers 13 residues. The V gene's germline CDR1 is KGHSH and CDR2 LQKENI. The CDR3 protein is CASSPLGAYEQYF. In DNA form, the CDR3 reads TGTGCCAGCTCACCACTAGGGGCCTACGAGCAGTACTTC.

This clone has a single count. The CDR3 bases are TGTGCCAGCAGCGCCGAAGGGGGGACTCCTTACGAGCAGTACTTC. Translating gives CASSAEGGTPYEQYF. The chain couples TRBV6-1 to TRBJ2-7, with D perhaps matching TRBD1 or TRBD2 (6 bases each). The CDR3 runs 15 residues. Germline CDR1 reads MNHNS; CDR2 reads SASEGT. Trimming left V 6 bases short and J 4 bases short, with 19 bases between.

The chain has TRBV28 and TRBJ1-4, with D tentatively TRBD1 (6 bases). Germline lookup yields CDR1 MDHEN and CDR2 SYDVKM. The ends were cut back, 6 bases at V and 10 bases at J, with 15 bases in the middle. This CDR3 spans 13 amino acids. The CDR3 bases are TGTGCCAGCAGCGTTACAGGGACCCTAAAACTGTTTTTT. Protein product: CASSVTGTLKLFF.

This chain joins TRBV29-1 and TRBJ2-7, with 10 nucleotides matching TRBD2. Germline V CDR1 and CDR2: SQVTM, ANQGSEA. V was pared by 4 bases and J by 2 bases, with 11 bases of the junction left unmatched. CDR3 length: 16 amino acids. CDR3 amino acids: CSVGASSGRLPYEQYF. The DNA for the CDR3 is TGCAGCGTTGGAGCGTCTAGCGGGAGACTTCCCTACGAGCAGTACTTC.